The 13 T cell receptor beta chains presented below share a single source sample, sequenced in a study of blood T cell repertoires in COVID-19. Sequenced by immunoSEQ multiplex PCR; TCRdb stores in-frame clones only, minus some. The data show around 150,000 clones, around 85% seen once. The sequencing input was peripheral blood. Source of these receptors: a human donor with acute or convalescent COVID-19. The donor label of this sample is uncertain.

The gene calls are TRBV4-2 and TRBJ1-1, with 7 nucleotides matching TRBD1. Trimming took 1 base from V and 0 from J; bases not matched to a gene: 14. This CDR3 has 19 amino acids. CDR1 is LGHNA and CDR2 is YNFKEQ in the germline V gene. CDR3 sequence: CASSQAYGPPGQMNTEAFF. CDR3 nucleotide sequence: TGTGCCAGCAGCCAAGCCTATGGACCCCCGGGACAGATGAACACTGAAGCTTTCTTT.

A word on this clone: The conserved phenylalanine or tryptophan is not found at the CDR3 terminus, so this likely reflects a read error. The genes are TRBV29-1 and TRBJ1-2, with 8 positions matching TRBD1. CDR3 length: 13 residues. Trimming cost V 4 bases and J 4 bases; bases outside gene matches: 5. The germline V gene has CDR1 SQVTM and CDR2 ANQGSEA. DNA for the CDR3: TGCAGCGTTGGGACAGGGCCCCTCTATGGCTACACCCTC. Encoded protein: CSVGTGPLYGYTL.

CDR3 coding DNA: TGTGCCACCAGTGATGCACAGGGGGCCAGGCAGTACTTC. It specifies CATSDAQGARQYF. The V gene is TRBV24-1, the J gene TRBJ2-7; 9 bases fit TRBD1. CDR1 KGHDR and CDR2 SFDVKD come from the germline V gene. The V gene end was trimmed by 3 bases and the J gene end by 9 bases; junction bases not matched to a gene: 5. The CDR3 has 13 residues.

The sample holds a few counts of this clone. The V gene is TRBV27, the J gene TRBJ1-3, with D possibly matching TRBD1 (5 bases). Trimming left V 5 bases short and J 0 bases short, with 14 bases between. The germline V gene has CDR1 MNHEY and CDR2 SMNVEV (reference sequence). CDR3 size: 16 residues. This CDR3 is CASSAAGLTSGNTIYF. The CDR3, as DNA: TGTGCCAGCAGTGCGGCAGGGCTTACCTCTGGAAACACCATATATTTT.

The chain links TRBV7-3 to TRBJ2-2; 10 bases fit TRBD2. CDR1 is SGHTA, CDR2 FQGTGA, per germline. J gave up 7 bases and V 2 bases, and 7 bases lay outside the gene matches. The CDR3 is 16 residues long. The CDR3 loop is CASSLEASGGVGELFF. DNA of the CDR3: TGTGCCAGCAGCTTAGAGGCTAGCGGGGGAGTCGGGGAGCTGTTTTTT. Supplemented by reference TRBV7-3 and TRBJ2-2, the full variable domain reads GAGVSQTPSNKVTEKGKYVELRCDPISGHTALYWYRQSLGQGPEFLIYFQGTGAADDSGLPNDRFFAVRPEGSVSTLKIQRTERGDSAVYLCASSLEASGGVGELFFGEGSRLTVL.

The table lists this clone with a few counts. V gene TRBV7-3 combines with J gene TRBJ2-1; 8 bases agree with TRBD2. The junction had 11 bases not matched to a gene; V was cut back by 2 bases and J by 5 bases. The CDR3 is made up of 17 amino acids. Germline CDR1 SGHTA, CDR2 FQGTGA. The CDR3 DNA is TGTGCCAGCAGCTTATATTCCGGGACTAGACCGAACAATGAGCAGTTCTTC. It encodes CASSLYSGTRPNNEQFF.

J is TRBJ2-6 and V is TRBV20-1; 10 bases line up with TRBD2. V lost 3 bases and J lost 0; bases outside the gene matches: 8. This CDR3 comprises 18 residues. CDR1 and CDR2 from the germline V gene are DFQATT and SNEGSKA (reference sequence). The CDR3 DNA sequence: TGCAGTGCTAGTCCCAGAACTAGCGGGGTCTCTGGGGCCAACGTCCTGACTTTC. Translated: CSASPRTSGVSGANVLTF.

CDR3 DNA: TGTGCCAGCTCACCAAGGGGCATCAACGAGCAGTACTTC. Its translation: CASSPRGINEQYF. The V gene is TRBV18, the J gene TRBJ2-7, with D possibly being TRBD1 (5 bases). V lost 2 bases and J lost 5, with 10 bases in between. Per germline, CDR1 KGHSH and CDR2 LQKENI. The CDR3 sequence is 13 residues long.

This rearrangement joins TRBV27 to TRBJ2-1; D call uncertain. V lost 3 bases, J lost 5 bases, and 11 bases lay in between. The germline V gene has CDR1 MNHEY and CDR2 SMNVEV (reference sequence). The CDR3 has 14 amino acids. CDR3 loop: CASSLLTNNNEQFF. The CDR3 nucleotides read TGTGCCAGCAGTTTGTTGACAAACAACAATGAGCAGTTCTTC.

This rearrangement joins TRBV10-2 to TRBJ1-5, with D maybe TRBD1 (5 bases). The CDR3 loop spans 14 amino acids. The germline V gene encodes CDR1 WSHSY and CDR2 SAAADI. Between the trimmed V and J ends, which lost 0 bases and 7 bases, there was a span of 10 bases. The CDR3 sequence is CASSESTVRQPQHF. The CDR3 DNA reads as TGCGCCAGCAGTGAGTCGACAGTAAGACAGCCCCAGCATTTT.

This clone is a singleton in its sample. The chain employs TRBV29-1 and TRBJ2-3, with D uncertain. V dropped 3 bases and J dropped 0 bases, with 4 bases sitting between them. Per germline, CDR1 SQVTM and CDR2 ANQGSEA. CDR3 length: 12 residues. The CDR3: CSVDHSTDTQYF. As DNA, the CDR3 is TGCAGCGTTGACCATAGCACAGATACGCAGTATTTT.

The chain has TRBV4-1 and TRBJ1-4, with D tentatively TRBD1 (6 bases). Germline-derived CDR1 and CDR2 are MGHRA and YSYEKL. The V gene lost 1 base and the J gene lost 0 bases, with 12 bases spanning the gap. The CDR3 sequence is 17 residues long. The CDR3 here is CASSQGQAIATNEKLFF. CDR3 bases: TGCGCCAGCAGCCAAGGACAGGCTATTGCAACTAATGAAAAACTGTTTTTT.

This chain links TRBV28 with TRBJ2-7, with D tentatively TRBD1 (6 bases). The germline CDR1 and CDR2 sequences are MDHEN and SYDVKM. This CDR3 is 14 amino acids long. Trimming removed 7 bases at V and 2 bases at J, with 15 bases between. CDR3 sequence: CASTGTPGTYEQYF. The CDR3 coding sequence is TGTGCCAGCACCGGGACACCGGGAACCTACGAGCAGTACTTC.